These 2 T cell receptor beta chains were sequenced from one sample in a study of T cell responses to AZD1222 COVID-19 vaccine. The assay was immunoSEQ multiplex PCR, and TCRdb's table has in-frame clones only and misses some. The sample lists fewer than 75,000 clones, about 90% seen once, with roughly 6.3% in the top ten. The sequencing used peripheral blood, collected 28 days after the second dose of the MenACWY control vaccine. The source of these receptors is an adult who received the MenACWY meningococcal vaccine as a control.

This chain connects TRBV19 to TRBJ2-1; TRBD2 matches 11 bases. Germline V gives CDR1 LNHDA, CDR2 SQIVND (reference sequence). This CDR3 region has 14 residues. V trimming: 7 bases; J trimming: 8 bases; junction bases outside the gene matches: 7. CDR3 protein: CASTLAGGTYEQFF. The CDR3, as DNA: TGTGCCAGTACCCTAGCGGGAGGCACCTATGAGCAGTTCTTC.

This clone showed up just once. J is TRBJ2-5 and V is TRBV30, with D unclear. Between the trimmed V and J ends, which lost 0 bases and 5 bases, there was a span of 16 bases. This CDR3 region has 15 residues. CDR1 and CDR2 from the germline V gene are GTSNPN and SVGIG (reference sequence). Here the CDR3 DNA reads TGTGCCTGGAGTGTCCTATCCACCCTAAGGGAGACCCAGTACTTC. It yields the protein CAWSVLSTLRETQYF.